This TCR beta chain is drawn from a study of CD8+ T cells in alopecia areata. The CDR3 has 13 amino acids. The junction had 8 bases not matched to a gene; V was cut back by 6 bases and J by 4 bases. Germline values: CDR1 SQVTM, CDR2 ANQGSEA. TCR sequencing used cDNA made by reverse transcription of extracted RNA. Data came from immunoSEQ multiplex PCR; TCRdb stores just in-frame clones and leaves some out. The table lists some 240,000 clones, approximately 52% of them singletons. The rearrangement links TRBV29-1 to TRBJ1-2; 7 bases fit TRBD1. This TCR derives from a human donor with alopecia areata. The material was CD4+ T cells sorted from blood, obtained at week 0. The CDR3 loop reads CSVRRGGFYGYTF. CDR3 nucleotides: TGCAGCGTGCGCAGGGGGGGTTTCTATGGCTACACCTTC. Based on the CDR3 plus reference TRBV29-1 and TRBJ1-2, the full variable domain is SAVISQKPSRDICQRGTSLTIQCQVDSQVTMMFWYRQQPGQSLTLIATANQGSEATYESGFVIDKFPISRPNLTFSTLTVSNMSPEDSSIYLCSVRRGGFYGYTFGSGTRLTVV.